What follows is one T cell receptor beta chain and its context. Antigen specificity is unknown. V was clipped by 1 base and J by 15 bases, with 29 bases between them. This CDR3 comprises 17 residues. Per germline, CDR1 MGHRA and CDR2 YSYEKL. This sample was included in a study of lung T cells in sarcoidosis with Löfgren's syndrome. Study-level points and caveats: TRAV12-1 preferentially paired with TRBV2, with homologous CDR3s.

Each CDR3 protein gets one entry after TCRdb re-called the reads with MiXCR. Seen here are some 1,000 distinct CDR3 sequences, about 25% observed once, and the top ten hold around 50%. This TCR was recovered from a human donor with sarcoidosis (Löfgren's syndrome or another form), or a control subject (not recorded which). The rearrangement uses TRBV4-1 and TRBJ2-3, with D perhaps given as TRBD1 or TRBD2 (5 bases each). The sample comprised CD4+ T cells from bronchoalveolar lavage. The CDR3 protein is CASSQGDGGPSTDMQYF. For the CDR3, the DNA is TGCGCCAGCAGCCAAGGGGACGGCGGGCCATCCACAGATATGCAATATTTT.